These 19 T cell receptor beta chains share one sample of origin, sequenced in a study of OX40 agonist ivuxolimab in advanced cancers. TCRdb keeps only in-frame clones here, not all; method: immunoSEQ multiplex PCR. The sample has over 50,000 clones, about 87% seen once. Here the sequenced sample was CD4+ or CD8+ T cells sorted from blood, taken in a trial of the OX40 agonist ivuxolimab. The origin of the receptors is an adult with an advanced solid tumor such as melanoma, head and neck, liver or kidney cancer.

This clone was seen only once. The V gene is TRBV28, the J gene TRBJ1-1, with a weak D call TRBD1 (5 bases). Per germline, CDR1 MDHEN and CDR2 SYDVKM. This CDR3 is built from 17 residues. V was clipped by 3 bases and J by 1 base, with 18 bases between them. The CDR3 sequence: CASSFIRVFRSNTEAFF. CDR3 DNA sequence: TGTGCCAGCAGTTTTATCAGGGTCTTCCGCTCGAACACTGAAGCTTTCTTT.

The chain uses TRBV7-8 and TRBJ2-2; D is undetermined. The CDR3 spans 13 residues. Germline V gene sequence: CDR1 SGHVS, CDR2 FQNEAQ. V lost 1 base and J lost 10, with 10 bases in between. The DNA for the CDR3 is TGTGCCAGCAGCTTAGGATATGGACCGGAGCTGTTTTTT. Translating gives CASSLGYGPELFF.

The chain carries TRBV6-1 and TRBJ1-5; the D is unclear. Trimming took 4 bases from V and 4 from J, leaving 8 bases between them. The CDR3 covers 13 residues. From germline, CDR1 is MNHNS and CDR2 SASEGT. CDR3 amino acids: CASSVNDNQPQHF. In DNA, the CDR3 is TGTGCCAGCAGTGTAAATGATAATCAGCCCCAGCATTTT.

The chain employs TRBV18 and TRBJ1-5, with D perhaps TRBD1 (5 bases). Trimming removed 3 bases at V and 1 base at J, with 7 bases between. Germline CDR1 and CDR2: KGHSH and LQKENI. The CDR3 runs to 14 residues. CDR3 DNA sequence: TGTGCCAGCTCACCGGGGCGGAGCAATCAGCCCCAGCATTTT. Its translation is CASSPGRSNQPQHF.

This chain connects TRBV15 to TRBJ2-1; D call uncertain. This CDR3 has 14 amino acids. CDR1 and CDR2 from the germline V gene are LNHNV and YYDKDF (reference sequence). V lost 6 bases to trimming and J lost 5 bases, with 14 bases between them. CDR3 nucleotides: TGTGCCACCAGGGGCAATTTTCAGAACAATGAGCAGTTCTTC. Its protein product is CATRGNFQNNEQFF. Looking up the rest from reference TRBV15 and TRBJ2-1 gives the full variable domain: DAMVIQNPRYQVTQFGKPVTLSCSQTLNHNVMYWYQQKSSQAPKLLFHYYDKDFNNEADTPDNFQSRRPNTSFCFLDIRSPGLGDTAMYLCATRGNFQNNEQFFGPGTRLTVL.

The chain uses TRBV20-1 and TRBJ2-2; D gene ambiguous. Germline V gene data show CDR1 as DFQATT and CDR2 as SNEGSKA (reference sequence). There are 11 residues in the CDR3. Trimming cost V 5 bases and J 6 bases, with 7 bases left between them. The DNA for the CDR3 is TGCAGTGCTTATAGTCCCGGGGAGCTGTTTTTT. It encodes CSAYSPGELFF.

The chain joins TRBV27 to TRBJ2-6; no definite D call. CDR1 and CDR2 (germline): MNHEY, SMNVEV (reference sequence). The CDR3 consists of 15 residues. V lost 2 bases and J 0 bases, leaving 5 bases between the germline ends. CDR3 DNA: TGTGCCAGCAGTTTAGGGCACTCTGGGGCCAACGTCCTGACTTTC. Translated, it gives CASSLGHSGANVLTF.

The rearrangement links TRBV7-9 to TRBJ2-3; D remains ambiguous. The CDR3 is 9 residues long. Trimming took 11 bases from V and 2 from J, leaving 2 bases between them. Germline CDR1 SEHNR, CDR2 FQNEAQ (reference sequence). CDR3 amino acids: CALTDTQYF. The DNA for the CDR3 is TGTGCCCTCACAGATACGCAGTATTTT.

The chain links TRBV5-1 to TRBJ2-7; tentatively, D is TRBD1 (6 bases). The germline V gene has CDR1 SGHRS and CDR2 YFSETQ. V was cut by 0 bases and J by 3 bases, with 13 bases left in between. The CDR3 loop spans 15 amino acids. The CDR3 DNA follows: TGCGCCAGCAGCTTGGGGTGGGACACGAACTACGAGCAGTACTTC. It encodes CASSLGWDTNYEQYF.

This clone was seen a single time. This chain connects TRBV23-1 to TRBJ2-1; 8 bases are a match to TRBD2. TRBV23-1 has ORF status, its function being uncertain. CDR3 size: 15 residues. J gave up 5 bases and V 4 bases, and 7 bases lay outside the gene matches. The CDR3 here is CASSLKRECHNEQFF. Written as DNA, the CDR3 is TGCGCCAGCAGTCTGAAGCGGGAGTGCCACAATGAGCAGTTCTTC.

This chain links TRBV6-1 with TRBJ2-6; D gene uncertain. Trimming stripped 6 bases from V and 4 bases from J, with 7 bases between. The CDR3 runs to 13 residues. Germline V gene lookup returns CDR1 MNHNS and CDR2 SASEGT. The chain's CDR3 is CASRVAGANVLTF. CDR3 nucleotide sequence: TGTGCCAGCAGGGTTGCGGGGGCCAACGTCCTGACTTTC.

This sequence joins TRBV9 and TRBJ2-7; D may correspond to TRBD1 or TRBD2 (6 bases each). CDR1 SGDLS and CDR2 YYNGEE come from the germline V gene. V lost 4 bases and J 4 bases, leaving 15 bases between the germline ends. This CDR3 contains 14 residues. The CDR3 reads CASSRTGGPYEQYF. DNA for the CDR3: TGTGCCAGCAGCCGAACTGGGGGGCCATACGAGCAGTACTTC.

The chain is built from TRBV30 and TRBJ1-1; 8 positions match TRBD1. The germline V gene has CDR1 GTSNPN and CDR2 SVGIG (reference sequence). This CDR3 has 14 residues. The ends lost 2 bases at V and 3 bases at J; junction bases unmatched: 5. For the CDR3, the DNA is TGTGCCTGGAGTCCGGACAGGGCGGACACTGAAGCTTTCTTT. Translating gives CAWSPDRADTEAFF.

CDR3 region: CASSLRGLGGYTF. Here the CDR3 DNA reads TGTGCCAGCAGCTTAAGGGGGCTAGGCGGCTACACCTTC. V and J are TRBV7-9 and TRBJ1-2; 7 nucleotides align to TRBD1. Germline V gene sequence: CDR1 SEHNR, CDR2 FQNEAQ (reference sequence). Trimming removed 2 bases from V and 8 bases from J; junction bases left unmatched: 5. CDR3 length equals 13 residues.

The V gene is TRBV5-5, the J gene TRBJ2-7; 13 bases are a match to TRBD2. The V segment lost 3 bases and the J segment 2 bases; nucleotides outside the gene matches: 2. The CDR3 consists of 15 residues. CDR1 and CDR2 (germline): SGHKS, YYEKEE (reference sequence). CDR3 nucleotide sequence: TGTGCCAGCAGCTCCGGGACTAGCGGGACCTACGAGCAGTACTTC. It translates to CASSSGTSGTYEQYF.

The chain couples TRBV6-1 to TRBJ1-2, with a tentative D call TRBD1 (5 bases). V was trimmed by 3 bases and J by 4 bases, leaving 21 bases between them. The germline gives CDR1 MNHNS, CDR2 SASEGT. The CDR3 is 17 amino acids. In nucleotides, the CDR3 is TGTGCCAGCAGTGAGGGACTGGGTTTGGGGCTCGGCTATGGCTACACCTTC. This encodes CASSEGLGLGLGYGYTF.

This clone was detected once. The V call is TRBV6-6, the J call TRBJ2-7; 10 nucleotides agree with TRBD1. This CDR3 has 14 amino acids. Germline V gene data show CDR1 as MNHNY and CDR2 as SVGAGI (reference sequence). J gave up 4 bases and V 10 bases, and 10 bases lay outside the gene matches. CDR3 coding DNA: TGTGCCACCAGATCGACAGGGGGCTTTTACGAGCAGTACTTC. This codes for CATRSTGGFYEQYF.

V is TRBV18 and J is TRBJ1-2, with 8 bases aligning to TRBD1. The CDR3 loop spans 14 amino acids. Trimming removed 3 bases from V and 4 bases from J; junction bases left unmatched: 4. Per germline, CDR1 KGHSH and CDR2 LQKENI. DNA of the CDR3: TGTGCCAGCTCACCGGACAGGGAGACCTATGGCTACACCTTC. Its translation is CASSPDRETYGYTF. The variable domain in full, with the rest retrieved from reference TRBV18 and TRBJ1-2, is NAGVMQNPRHLVRRRGQEARLRCSPMKGHSHVYWYRQLPEEGLKFMVYLQKENIIDESGMPKERFSAEFPKEGPSILRIQQVVRGDSAAYFCASSPDRETYGYTFGSGTRLTVV.

The rearrangement joins TRBV21-1 to TRBJ2-7. TRBV21-1 is noted as a pseudogene. The CDR3 runs to 15 residues. CDR3 bases: TGTGCCAGCAGCAAAGTAATACGGATTCCCTACGAGCAGTACTTC. As protein: CASSKVIRIPYEQYF.